Given below is one T cell receptor (beta chain) in context. Its target is unknown. PCR amplification relied on 60 Vbeta primers (plus 13 Jbeta primers). Profiling relied on immunoSEQ multiplex PCR, and the TCRdb table lists in-frame clones only, not all of them. The sample is made up of under 120,000 clones, and the top ten hold approximately 0.6% of it. These data belong to a study of cytomegalovirus exposure and HLA in healthy donors. Study context: There were roughly 110 million unique TCR beta sequences, drawn from roughly 200 million T cells, in an earlier analysis. Study-wide results and limits: Cytomegalovirus association was assigned to about 180 TCR beta chains.

The V gene's germline CDR1 is SGHTA and CDR2 FQGNSA. The V end lost 5 bases, the J end lost 4 bases, and 15 bases lay between the germline ends. The CDR3 runs 15 residues. The material sequenced was PBMCs. The sequence derives from a man over 45 in good health and CMV-seronegative. The rearrangement joins TRBV7-2 to TRBJ1-5, with D tentatively TRBD1 (6 bases). CDR3 region: CASSLLTGRNQPQHF. CDR3 nucleotides: TGTGCCAGCAGCCTACTGACAGGCCGGAATCAGCCCCAGCATTTT.